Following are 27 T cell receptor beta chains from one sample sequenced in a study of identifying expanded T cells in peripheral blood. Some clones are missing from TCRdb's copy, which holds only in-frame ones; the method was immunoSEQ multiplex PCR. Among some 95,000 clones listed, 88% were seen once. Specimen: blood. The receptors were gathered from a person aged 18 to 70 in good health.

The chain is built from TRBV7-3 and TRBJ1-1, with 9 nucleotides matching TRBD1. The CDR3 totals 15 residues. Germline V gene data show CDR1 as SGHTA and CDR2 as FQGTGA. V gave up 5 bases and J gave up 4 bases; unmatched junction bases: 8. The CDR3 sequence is CASSTTGGISTEAFF. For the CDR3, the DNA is TGTGCCAGCAGCACGACAGGGGGGATATCCACTGAAGCTTTCTTT. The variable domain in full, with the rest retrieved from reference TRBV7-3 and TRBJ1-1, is GAGVSQTPSNKVTEKGKYVELRCDPISGHTALYWYRQSLGQGPEFLIYFQGTGAADDSGLPNDRFFAVRPEGSVSTLKIQRTERGDSAVYLCASSTTGGISTEAFFGQGTRLTVV.

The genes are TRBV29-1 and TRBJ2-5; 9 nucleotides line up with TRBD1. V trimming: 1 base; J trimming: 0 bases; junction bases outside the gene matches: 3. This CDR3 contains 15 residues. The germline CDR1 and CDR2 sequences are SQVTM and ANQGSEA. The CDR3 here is CSVEGGTGHQETQYF. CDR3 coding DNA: TGCAGCGTTGAAGGGGGGACAGGGCACCAAGAGACCCAGTACTTC.

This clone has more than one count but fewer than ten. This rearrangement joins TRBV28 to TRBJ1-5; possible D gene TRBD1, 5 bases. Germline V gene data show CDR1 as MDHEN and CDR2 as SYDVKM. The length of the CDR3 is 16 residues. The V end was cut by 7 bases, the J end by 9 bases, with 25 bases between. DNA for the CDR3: TGTGCCAGCACCGATCGAAGACAGCGAAAATCCCGGCCCCAGCATTTT. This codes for CASTDRRQRKSRPQHF.

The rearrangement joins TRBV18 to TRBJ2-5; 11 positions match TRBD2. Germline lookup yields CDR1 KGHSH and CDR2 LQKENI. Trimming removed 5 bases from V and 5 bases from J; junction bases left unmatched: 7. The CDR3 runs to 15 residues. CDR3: CASSTGASGRETQYF. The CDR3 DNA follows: TGTGCCAGCTCAACGGGAGCTAGCGGGAGGGAGACCCAGTACTTC.

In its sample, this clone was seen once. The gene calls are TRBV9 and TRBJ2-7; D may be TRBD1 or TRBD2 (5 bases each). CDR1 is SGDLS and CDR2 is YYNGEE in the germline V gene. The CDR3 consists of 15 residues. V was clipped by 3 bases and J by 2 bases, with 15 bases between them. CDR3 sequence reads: CASSGGGQRPYEQYF. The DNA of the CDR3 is TGTGCCAGCAGCGGGGGCGGGCAGAGGCCCTACGAGCAGTACTTC.

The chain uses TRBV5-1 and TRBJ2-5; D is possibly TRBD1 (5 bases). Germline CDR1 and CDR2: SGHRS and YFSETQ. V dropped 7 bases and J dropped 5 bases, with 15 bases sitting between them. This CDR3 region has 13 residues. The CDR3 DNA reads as TGCGCCAGCTATGACAGCCCTGGGGAGACCCAGTACTTC. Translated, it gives CASYDSPGETQYF.

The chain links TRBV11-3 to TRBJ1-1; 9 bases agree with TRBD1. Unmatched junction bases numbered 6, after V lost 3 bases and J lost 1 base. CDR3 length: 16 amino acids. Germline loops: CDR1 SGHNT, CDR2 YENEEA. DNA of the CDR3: TGTGCCAGCAGCTTTAGTGGGACAGGGTGGAACACTGAAGCTTTCTTT. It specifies CASSFSGTGWNTEAFF.

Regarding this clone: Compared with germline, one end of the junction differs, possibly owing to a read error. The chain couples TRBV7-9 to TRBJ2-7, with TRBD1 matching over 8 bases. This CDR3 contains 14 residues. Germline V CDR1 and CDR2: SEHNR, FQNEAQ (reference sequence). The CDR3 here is CASSFTGGSYEQCF. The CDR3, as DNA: TGTGCCAGCAGCTTCACAGGGGGTAGCTACGAGCAGTGCTTC.

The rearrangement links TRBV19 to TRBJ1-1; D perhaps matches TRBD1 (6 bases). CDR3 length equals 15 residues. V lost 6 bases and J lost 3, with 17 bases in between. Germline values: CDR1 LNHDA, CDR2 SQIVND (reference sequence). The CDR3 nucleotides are TGTGCCAGTAGCCCTTTGAGGGGGGCGGACACTGAAGCTTTCTTT. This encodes CASSPLRGADTEAFF. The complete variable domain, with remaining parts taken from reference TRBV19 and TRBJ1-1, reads DGGITQSPKYLFRKEGQNVTLSCEQNLNHDAMYWYRQDPGQGLRLIYYSQIVNDFQKGDIAEGYSVSREKKESFPLTVTSAQKNPTAFYLCASSPLRGADTEAFFGQGTRLTVV.

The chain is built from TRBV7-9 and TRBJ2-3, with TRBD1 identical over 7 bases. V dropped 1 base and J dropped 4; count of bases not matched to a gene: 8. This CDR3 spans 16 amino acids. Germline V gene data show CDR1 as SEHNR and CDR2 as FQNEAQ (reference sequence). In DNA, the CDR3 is TGTGCCAGCAGCTTAGTGACAGGGTTAGCAGCAGATACGCAGTATTTT. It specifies CASSLVTGLAADTQYF.

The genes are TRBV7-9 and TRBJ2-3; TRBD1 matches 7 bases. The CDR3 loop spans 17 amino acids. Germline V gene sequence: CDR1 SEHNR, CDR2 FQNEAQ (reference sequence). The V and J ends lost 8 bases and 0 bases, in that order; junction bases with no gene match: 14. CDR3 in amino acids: CASGRQGRIPSTDTQYF. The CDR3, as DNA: TGTGCCAGCGGAAGACAGGGCCGGATTCCTAGCACAGATACGCAGTATTTT.

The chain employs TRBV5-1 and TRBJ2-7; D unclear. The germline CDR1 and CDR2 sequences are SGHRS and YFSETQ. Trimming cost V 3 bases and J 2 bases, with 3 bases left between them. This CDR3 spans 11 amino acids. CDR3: CASSSTYEQYF. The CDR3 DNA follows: TGCGCCAGCAGCTCGACCTACGAGCAGTACTTC.

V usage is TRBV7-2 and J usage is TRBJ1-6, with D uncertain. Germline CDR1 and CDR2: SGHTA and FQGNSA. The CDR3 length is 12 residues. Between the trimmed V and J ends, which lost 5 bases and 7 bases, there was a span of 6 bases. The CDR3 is CASSLGNSPLHF. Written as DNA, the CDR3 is TGTGCCAGCAGCCTAGGGAATTCACCCCTCCACTTT.

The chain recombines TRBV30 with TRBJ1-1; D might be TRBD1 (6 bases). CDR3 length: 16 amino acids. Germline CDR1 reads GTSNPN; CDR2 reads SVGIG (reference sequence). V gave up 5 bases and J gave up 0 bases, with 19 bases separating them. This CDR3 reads CAWLKWTESLNTEAFF. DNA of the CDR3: TGTGCCTGGCTAAAGTGGACAGAATCCTTGAACACTGAAGCTTTCTTT.

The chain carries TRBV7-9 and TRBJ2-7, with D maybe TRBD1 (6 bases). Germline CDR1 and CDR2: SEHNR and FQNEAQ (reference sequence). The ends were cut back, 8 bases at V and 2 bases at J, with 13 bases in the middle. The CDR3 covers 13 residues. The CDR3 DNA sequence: TGTGCCAGCGGCAGGGACATAACCTACGAGCAGTACTTC. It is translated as CASGRDITYEQYF.

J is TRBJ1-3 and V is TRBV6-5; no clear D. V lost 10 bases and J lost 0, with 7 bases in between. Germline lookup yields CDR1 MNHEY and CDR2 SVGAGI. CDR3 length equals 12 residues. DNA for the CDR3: TGTGCCACCAAGGCCTCTGGAAACACCATATATTTT. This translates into CATKASGNTIYF.

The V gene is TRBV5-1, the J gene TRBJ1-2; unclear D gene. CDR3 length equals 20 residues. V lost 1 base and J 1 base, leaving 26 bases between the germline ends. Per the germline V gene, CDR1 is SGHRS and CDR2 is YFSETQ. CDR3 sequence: CASSLYSRPSVADGNYGYTF. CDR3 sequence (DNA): TGCGCCAGCAGCTTGTATAGCCGTCCGTCAGTGGCGGACGGTAACTATGGCTACACCTTC. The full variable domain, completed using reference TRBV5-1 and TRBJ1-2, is KAGVTQTPRYLIKTRGQQVTLSCSPISGHRSVSWYQQTPGQGLQFLFEYFSETQRNKGNFPGRFSGRQFSNSRSEMNVSTLELGDSALYLCASSLYSRPSVADGNYGYTFGSGTRLTVV.

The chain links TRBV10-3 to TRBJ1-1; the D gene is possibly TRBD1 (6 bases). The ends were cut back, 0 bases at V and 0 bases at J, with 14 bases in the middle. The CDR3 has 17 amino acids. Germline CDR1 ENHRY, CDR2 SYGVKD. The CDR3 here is CAISESGARKVNTEAFF. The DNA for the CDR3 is TGTGCCATCAGTGAGTCGGGGGCGCGTAAAGTGAACACTGAAGCTTTCTTT.

This CDR3 reads CAISETGQGFGNTIYF. CDR3 DNA: TGTGCCATCAGTGAAACGGGACAGGGTTTTGGAAACACCATATATTTT. The J gene is TRBJ1-3, the V gene TRBV10-3; 9 bases align to TRBD1. The ends lost 3 bases at V and 3 bases at J; junction bases unmatched: 6. Germline-derived CDR1 and CDR2 are ENHRY and SYGVKD. The CDR3 contains 16 residues.

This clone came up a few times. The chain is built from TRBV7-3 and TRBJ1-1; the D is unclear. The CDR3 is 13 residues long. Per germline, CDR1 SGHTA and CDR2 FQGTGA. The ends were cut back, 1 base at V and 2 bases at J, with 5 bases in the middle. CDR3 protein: CASSLNANTEAFF. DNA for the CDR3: TGTGCCAGCAGCTTAAATGCCAACACTGAAGCTTTCTTT.

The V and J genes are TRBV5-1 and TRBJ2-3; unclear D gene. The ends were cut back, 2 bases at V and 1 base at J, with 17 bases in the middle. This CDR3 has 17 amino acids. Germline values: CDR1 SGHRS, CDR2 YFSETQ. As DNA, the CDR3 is TGCGCCAGCAGCTTTAACGGCCACAATACACGCACAGATACGCAGTATTTT. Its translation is CASSFNGHNTRTDTQYF.

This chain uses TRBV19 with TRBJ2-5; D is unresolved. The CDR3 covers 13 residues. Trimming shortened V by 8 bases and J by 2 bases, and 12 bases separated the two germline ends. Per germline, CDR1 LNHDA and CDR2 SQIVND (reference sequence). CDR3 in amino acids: CASGVRAQETQYF. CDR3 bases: TGTGCCAGTGGTGTAAGGGCTCAAGAGACCCAGTACTTC. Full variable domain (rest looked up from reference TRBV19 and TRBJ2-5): DGGITQSPKYLFRKEGQNVTLSCEQNLNHDAMYWYRQDPGQGLRLIYYSQIVNDFQKGDIAEGYSVSREKKESFPLTVTSAQKNPTAFYLCASGVRAQETQYFGPGTRLLVL.

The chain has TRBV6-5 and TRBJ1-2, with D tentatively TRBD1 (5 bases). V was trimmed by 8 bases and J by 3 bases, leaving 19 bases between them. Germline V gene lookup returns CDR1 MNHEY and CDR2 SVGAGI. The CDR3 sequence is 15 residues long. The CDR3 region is CASRRFAGEDYGYTF. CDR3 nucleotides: TGTGCCAGCCGCCGGTTTGCGGGGGAGGACTATGGCTACACCTTC.

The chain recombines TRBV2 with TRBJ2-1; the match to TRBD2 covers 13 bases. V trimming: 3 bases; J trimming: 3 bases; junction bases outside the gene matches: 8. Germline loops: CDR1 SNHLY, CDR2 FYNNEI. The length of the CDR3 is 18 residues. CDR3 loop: CASSEAKTSGGDYNEQFF. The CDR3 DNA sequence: TGTGCCAGCAGTGAGGCAAAAACTAGCGGGGGGGACTACAATGAGCAGTTCTTC.

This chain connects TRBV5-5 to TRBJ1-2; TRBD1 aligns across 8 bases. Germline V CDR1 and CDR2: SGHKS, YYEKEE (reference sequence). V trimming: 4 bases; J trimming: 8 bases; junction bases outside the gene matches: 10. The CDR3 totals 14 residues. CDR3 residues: CASSPRQGQGGYTF. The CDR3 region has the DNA TGTGCCAGCAGCCCGAGACAGGGGCAGGGAGGCTACACCTTC.

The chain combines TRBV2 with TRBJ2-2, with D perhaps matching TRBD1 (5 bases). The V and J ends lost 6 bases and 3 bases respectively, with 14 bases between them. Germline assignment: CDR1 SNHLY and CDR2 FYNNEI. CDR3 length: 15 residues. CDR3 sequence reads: CASRAGRQYTGELFF. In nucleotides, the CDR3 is TGTGCCAGCAGAGCAGGGCGCCAGTACACCGGGGAGCTGTTTTTT.

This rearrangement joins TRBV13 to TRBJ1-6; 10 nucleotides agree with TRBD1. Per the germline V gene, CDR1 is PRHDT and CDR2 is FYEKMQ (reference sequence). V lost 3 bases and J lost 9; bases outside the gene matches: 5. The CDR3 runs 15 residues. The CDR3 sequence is CASSLRGTGVSPLHF. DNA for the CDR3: TGTGCCAGCAGCTTGAGAGGGACAGGGGTTTCACCCCTCCACTTT. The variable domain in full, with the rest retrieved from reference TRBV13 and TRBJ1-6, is AAGVIQSPRHLIKEKRETATLKCYPIPRHDTVYWYQQGPGQDPQFLISFYEKMQSDKGSIPDRFSAQQFSDYHSELNMSSLELGDSALYFCASSLRGTGVSPLHFGNGTRLTVT.